The T cell receptor beta chain under discussion was sequenced for a study of T cell responses to AZD1222 COVID-19 vaccine. Study-level results: Along spike, vaccine-associated CD4 TCRs were found throughout, with dominance at 160-218 and 743-854. Females made up more of the donors, who were largely white British, and clonal diversity may have come out too low. The study sampled repertoires only after the peak T cell response. Only a handful of people who got AZD1222 tested seropositive at baseline.

Sequencing was performed with immunoSEQ multiplex PCR; in TCRdb, only in-frame clones are kept and a portion is missing. The sample includes 90,000 to 100,000 clones, around 85% of them seen just once. Points on this clone: Its target is unknown.

The clonotype comes from an adult who received the AZD1222 COVID-19 vaccine. The sample was peripheral blood, taken 28 days after the second AZD1222 dose.

CDR3 sequence (DNA): TGTGCCAGCAGAGGCCGGGCAGGGGGTCTCTACGAGCAGTACTTC. It translates to CASRGRAGGLYEQYF. The gene calls are TRBV27 and TRBJ2-7, with TRBD1 matching over 7 bases. CDR1 is MNHEY, CDR2 SMNVEV, per germline (reference sequence). There are 15 residues in the CDR3. Trimming took 6 bases from V and 3 from J; bases not matched to a gene: 11.